Included here is one T cell receptor (beta chain) sequence, with context. The antigen remains undetermined. TCRdb analysed the 5' RACE reads with MiXCR anew, one entry per CDR3 protein. The sample has 300,000 to 400,000 distinct CDR3 sequences; roughly 6.1% are singletons. Germline V gives CDR1 SQVTM, CDR2 ANQGSEA. V was cut by 6 bases and J by 4 bases, with 10 bases left in between. The CDR3 runs 11 residues. This specimen belongs to a study of T cells after yellow fever vaccination. At the level of the study: SMART-Seq v4 Ultra Low Input prepared libraries from low-cell fractions. General study points: Once the booster was given, most primary-vaccination clones reappeared, at roughly 96% for CD4 and roughly 86% for CD8.

The sample here was PBMCs, taken 5 days after the yellow fever booster vaccination. The receptor was derived from a man aged 25 to 40 who received the YFV17D yellow fever vaccine. This chain connects TRBV29-1 to TRBJ2-7; no reliable D call. CDR3: CSVETEYEQYF. DNA for the CDR3: TGCAGCGTCGAAACAGAGTACGAGCAGTACTTC.